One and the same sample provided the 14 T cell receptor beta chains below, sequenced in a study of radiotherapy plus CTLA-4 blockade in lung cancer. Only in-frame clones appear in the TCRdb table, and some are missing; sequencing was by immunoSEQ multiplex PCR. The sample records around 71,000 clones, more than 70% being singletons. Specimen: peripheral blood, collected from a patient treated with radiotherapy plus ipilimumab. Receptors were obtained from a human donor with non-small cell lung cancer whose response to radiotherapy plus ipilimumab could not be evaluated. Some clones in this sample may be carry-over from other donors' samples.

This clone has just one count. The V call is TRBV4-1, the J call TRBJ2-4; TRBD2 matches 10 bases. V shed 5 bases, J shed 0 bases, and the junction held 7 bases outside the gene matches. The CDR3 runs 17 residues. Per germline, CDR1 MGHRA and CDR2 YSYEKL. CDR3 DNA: TGCGCCAGCAGCTCCAGCGGGGGGGTCTTAGCCAAAAACATTCAGTACTTC. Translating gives CASSSSGGVLAKNIQYF.

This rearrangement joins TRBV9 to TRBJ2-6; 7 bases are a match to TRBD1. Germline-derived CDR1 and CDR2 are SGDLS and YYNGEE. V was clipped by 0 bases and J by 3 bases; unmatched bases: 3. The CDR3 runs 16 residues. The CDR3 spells CASSVGQGVGANVLTF. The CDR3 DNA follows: TGTGCCAGCAGCGTAGGACAGGGTGTTGGGGCCAACGTCCTGACTTTC.

CDR3: CASSLAAHYPEAFF. In DNA form, the CDR3 reads TGCGCCAGCAGCTTGGCGGCTCACTACCCTGAAGCTTTCTTT. This rearrangement joins TRBV5-1 to TRBJ1-1; D gene uncertain. Germline V gene lookup returns CDR1 SGHRS and CDR2 YFSETQ. V was pared by 0 bases and J by 6 bases, with 12 bases between. CDR3 length equals 14 residues. Full variable domain (rest looked up from reference TRBV5-1 and TRBJ1-1): KAGVTQTPRYLIKTRGQQVTLSCSPISGHRSVSWYQQTPGQGLQFLFEYFSETQRNKGNFPGRFSGRQFSNSRSEMNVSTLELGDSALYLCASSLAAHYPEAFFGQGTRLTVV.

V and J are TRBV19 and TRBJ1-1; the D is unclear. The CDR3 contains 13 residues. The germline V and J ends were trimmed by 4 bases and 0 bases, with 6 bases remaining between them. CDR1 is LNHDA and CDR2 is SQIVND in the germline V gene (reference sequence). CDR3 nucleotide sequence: TGTGCCAGTAGTACGAACATGAACACTGAAGCTTTCTTT. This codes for CASSTNMNTEAFF.

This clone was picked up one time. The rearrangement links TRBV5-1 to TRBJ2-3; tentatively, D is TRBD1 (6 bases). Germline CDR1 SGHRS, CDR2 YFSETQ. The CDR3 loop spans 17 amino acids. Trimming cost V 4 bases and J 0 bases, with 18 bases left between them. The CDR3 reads CASSPAAGQRSTDTQYF. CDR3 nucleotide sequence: TGCGCCAGCAGCCCCGCCGCCGGACAGAGAAGCACAGATACGCAGTATTTT.

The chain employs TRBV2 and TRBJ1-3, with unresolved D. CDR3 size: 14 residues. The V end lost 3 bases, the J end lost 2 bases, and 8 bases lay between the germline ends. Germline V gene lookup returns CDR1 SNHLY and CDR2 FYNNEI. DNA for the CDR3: TGTGCCAGCAGTGAGAGGTTAGCTGGAAACACCATATATTTT. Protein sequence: CASSERLAGNTIYF.

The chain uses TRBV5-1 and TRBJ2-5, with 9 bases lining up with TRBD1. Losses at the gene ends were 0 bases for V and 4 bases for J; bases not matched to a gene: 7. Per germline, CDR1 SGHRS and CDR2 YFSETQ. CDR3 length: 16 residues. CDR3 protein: CASSLDTGTGRETQYF. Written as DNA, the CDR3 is TGCGCCAGCAGCTTGGACACCGGGACAGGGAGAGAGACCCAGTACTTC. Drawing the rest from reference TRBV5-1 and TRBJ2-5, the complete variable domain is KAGVTQTPRYLIKTRGQQVTLSCSPISGHRSVSWYQQTPGQGLQFLFEYFSETQRNKGNFPGRFSGRQFSNSRSEMNVSTLELGDSALYLCASSLDTGTGRETQYFGPGTRLLVL.

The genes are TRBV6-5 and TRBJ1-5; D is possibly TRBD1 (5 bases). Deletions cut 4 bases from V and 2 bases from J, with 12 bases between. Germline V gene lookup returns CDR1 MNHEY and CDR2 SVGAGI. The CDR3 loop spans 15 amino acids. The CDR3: CASSSGNRRNQPQHF. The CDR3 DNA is TGTGCCAGCAGTTCAGGGAATCGTCGCAATCAGCCCCAGCATTTT.

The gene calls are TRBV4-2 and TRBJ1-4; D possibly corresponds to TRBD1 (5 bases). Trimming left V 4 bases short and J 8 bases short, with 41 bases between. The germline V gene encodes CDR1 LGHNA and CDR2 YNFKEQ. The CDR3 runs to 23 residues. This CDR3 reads CASSRDLQTLLYGGVSPGEKLFF. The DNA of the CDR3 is TGTGCCAGCAGCCGCGACCTTCAGACTCTACTTTACGGGGGTGTCTCGCCAGGCGAAAAACTGTTTTTT.

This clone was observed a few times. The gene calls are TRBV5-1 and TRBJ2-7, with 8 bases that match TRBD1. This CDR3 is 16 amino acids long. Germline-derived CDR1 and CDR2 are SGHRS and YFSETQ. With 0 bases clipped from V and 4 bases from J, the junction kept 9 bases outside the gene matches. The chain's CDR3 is CASSLGGTGGGYEQYF. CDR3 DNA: TGCGCCAGCAGCTTGGGAGGGACAGGCGGCGGGTACGAGCAGTACTTC. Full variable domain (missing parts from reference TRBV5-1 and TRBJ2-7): KAGVTQTPRYLIKTRGQQVTLSCSPISGHRSVSWYQQTPGQGLQFLFEYFSETQRNKGNFPGRFSGRQFSNSRSEMNVSTLELGDSALYLCASSLGGTGGGYEQYFGPGTRLTVT.

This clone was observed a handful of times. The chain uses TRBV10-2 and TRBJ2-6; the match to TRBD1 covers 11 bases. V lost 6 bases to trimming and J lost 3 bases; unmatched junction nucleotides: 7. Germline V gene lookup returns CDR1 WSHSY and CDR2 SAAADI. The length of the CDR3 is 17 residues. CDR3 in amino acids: CASSYGTGGDGANVLTF. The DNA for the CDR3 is TGCGCCAGCAGCTACGGGACAGGGGGAGATGGGGCCAACGTCCTGACTTTC.

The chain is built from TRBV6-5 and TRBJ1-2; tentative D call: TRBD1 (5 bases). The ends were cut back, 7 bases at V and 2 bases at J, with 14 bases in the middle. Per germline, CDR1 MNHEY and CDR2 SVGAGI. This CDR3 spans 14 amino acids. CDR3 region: CASKGVPSNYGYTF. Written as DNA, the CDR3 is TGTGCCAGCAAAGGGGTTCCTTCAAACTATGGCTACACCTTC.

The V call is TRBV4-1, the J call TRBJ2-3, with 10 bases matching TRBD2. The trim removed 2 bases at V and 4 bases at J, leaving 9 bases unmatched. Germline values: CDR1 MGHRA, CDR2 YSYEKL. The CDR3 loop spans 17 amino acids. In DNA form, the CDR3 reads TGCGCCAGCAGCCAAATCCTCGGGACTAGCGCGGCAGATACGCAGTATTTT. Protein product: CASSQILGTSAADTQYF.

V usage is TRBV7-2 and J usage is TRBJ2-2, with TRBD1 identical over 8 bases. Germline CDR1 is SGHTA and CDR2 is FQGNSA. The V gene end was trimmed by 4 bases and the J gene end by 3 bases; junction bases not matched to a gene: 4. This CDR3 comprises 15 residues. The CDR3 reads CASSSDRAYTGELFF. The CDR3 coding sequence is TGTGCCAGCAGCTCGGACAGGGCCTACACCGGGGAGCTGTTTTTT. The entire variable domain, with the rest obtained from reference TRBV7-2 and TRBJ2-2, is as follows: GAGVSQSPSNKVTEKGKDVELRCDPISGHTALYWYRQSLGQGLEFLIYFQGNSAPDKSGLPSDRFSAERTGGSVSTLTIQRTQQEDSAVYLCASSSDRAYTGELFFGEGSRLTVL.